This T cell receptor beta chain was captured by sequencing in a study of blood T cell repertoires in COVID-19. Study background: Sites across the United States, Italy and Spain contributed samples from acute and convalescent COVID-19. PBMCs, B-cell-depleted T cells, or T cells provided the cDNA or gDNA that made up the material.

Seattle enrolled patients during active infection and tracked them longitudinally. In the study's own analysis: Estimation of nucleated cell counts relied on the amplification of reference gene primers. The assay was immunoSEQ multiplex PCR, and TCRdb's table has in-frame clones only and misses some. The V and J calls and clone size are taken from that table; D and trimming were inferred from the DNA. The sample contains about 98,000 clones, more than 90% of which appear only once. The CDR3 runs 14 residues. The V end lost 0 bases, the J end lost 10 bases, and 10 bases lay between the germline ends. Germline V lookup: CDR1 MGHRA, CDR2 YSYEKL.

The rearrangement uses TRBV4-1 and TRBJ1-6; TRBD1 is a possible D gene (5 bases). The sequence was obtained from a woman in her 50s with COVID-19, enrolled during active disease. Sequenced material: peripheral blood. The CDR3 here is CASSQDRVGSPLHF. The CDR3 nucleotides read TGCGCCAGCAGCCAAGACAGGGTCGGCTCACCCCTCCACTTT.